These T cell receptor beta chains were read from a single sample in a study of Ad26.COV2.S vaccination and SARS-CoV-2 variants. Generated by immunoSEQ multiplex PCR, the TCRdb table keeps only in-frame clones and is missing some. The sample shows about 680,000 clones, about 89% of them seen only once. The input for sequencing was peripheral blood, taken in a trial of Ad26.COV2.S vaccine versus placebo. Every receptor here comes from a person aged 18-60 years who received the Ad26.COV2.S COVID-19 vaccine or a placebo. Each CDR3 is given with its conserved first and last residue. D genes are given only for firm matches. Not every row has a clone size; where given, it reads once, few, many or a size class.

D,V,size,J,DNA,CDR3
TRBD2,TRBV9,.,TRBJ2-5,TGTGCCAGCAGCGTAGAATGGGGGGGTGTGGAGACCCAGTACTTC,CASSVEWGGVETQYF
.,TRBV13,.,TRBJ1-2,TGTGCCAGCAGCTTGAACCCGCGGGATAACTATGGCTACACCTTC,CASSLNPRDNYGYTF
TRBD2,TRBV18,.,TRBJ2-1,TGTGCCAGCTCACCACTAGCGGGATACAATGAGCAGTTCTTC,CASSPLAGYNEQFF
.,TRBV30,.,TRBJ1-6,TGTGCCTGGAGTTGGCAGGGGAATTCACCCCTCCACTTT,CAWSWQGNSPLHF
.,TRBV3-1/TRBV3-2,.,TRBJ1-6,TGTGCCAGCAGCCAAGATCTGGGCAGTAATTCACCCCTCCACTTT,CASSQDLGSNSPLHF
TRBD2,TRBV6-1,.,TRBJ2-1,TGTGCCAGCAGTGAATGGGGGGGAGGGCCGAAGAATGAGCAGTTCTTC,CASSEWGGGPKNEQFF
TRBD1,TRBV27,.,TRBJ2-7,TGTGCCAGCAGTTTACGGGGACAGGCCTACGAGCAGTACTTC,CASSLRGQAYEQYF
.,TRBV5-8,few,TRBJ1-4,TGTGCCAGCAGCTTGGGACAGGTTTCTGGAAAACTGTTTTTT,CASSLGQVSGKLFF
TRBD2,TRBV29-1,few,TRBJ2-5,TGCAGCGTCGGACTAGCCGGGGGTCAGGAGACCCAGTACTTC,CSVGLAGGQETQYF
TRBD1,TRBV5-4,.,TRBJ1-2,TGTGCCAGCAGCTTGGAACCCGGACAGGGGGCAGGGGGCTACACCTTC,CASSLEPGQGAGGYTF
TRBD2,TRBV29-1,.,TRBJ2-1,TGCAGCGGCACCGGGACTAGCGGGTACAATGAGCAGTTCTTC,CSGTGTSGYNEQFF
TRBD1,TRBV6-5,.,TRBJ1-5,TGTGCCAGCGGATACAGGGGGAATCAGCCCCAGCATTTT,CASGYRGNQPQHF
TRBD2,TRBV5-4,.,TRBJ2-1,TGTGCCAGCAGCTTAGTACTAGCGGGGTACAATGAGCAGTTCTTC,CASSLVLAGYNEQFF
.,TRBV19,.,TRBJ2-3,TGTGCCAGTAGTACATTAGCGGCGGGGACAGATACGCAGTATTTT,CASSTLAAGTDTQYF
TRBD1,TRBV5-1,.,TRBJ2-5,TGCGCCAGCAGCACGGGACAGGGGCAAGAGACCCAGTACTTC,CASSTGQGQETQYF
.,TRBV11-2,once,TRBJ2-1,TGTGCCAGCAGACCTTTGACAGGTTCGGACAATGAGCAGTTCTTC,CASRPLTGSDNEQFF
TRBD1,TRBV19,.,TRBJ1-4,TGTGCCAGTAGTGATCGACAGGGGGTCGGTAATGAAAAACTGTTTTTT,CASSDRQGVGNEKLFF
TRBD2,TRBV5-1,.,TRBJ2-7,TGCGCCAGCAGCTTGACTAGCGGCTACGAGCAGTACTTC,CASSLTSGYEQYF
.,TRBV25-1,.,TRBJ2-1,TGTGCCAGCAGTGAATGGCCTAGCGTTTCTACCTACAATGAGCAGTTCTTC,CASSEWPSVSTYNEQFF
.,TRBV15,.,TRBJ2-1,TGTGCCACCAGACCTTACGGGGGCGGCTCCTACAATGAGCAGTTCTTC,CATRPYGGGSYNEQFF
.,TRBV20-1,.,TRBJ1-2,TGCAGTGCTAGTGCTACAGCAAACTATGGCTACACCTTC,CSASATANYGYTF
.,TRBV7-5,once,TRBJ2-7,TGTGCCAGAAGCTCCCGACAGGGCCCTCCCTACGAGCAGTACTTC,CARSSRQGPPYEQYF
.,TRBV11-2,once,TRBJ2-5,TGTGCCAGCAGCGGACTGGGGGGCTACGACCAAGAGACCCAGTACTTC,CASSGLGGYDQETQYF
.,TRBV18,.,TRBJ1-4,TGTGCCAGCTCACCACCGTCGGAAACTAATGAAAAACTGTTTTTT,CASSPPSETNEKLFF
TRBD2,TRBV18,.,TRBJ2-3,TGTGCCAGCTCACCCCGGACTAGCGGGAGTGATACGCAGTATTTT,CASSPRTSGSDTQYF
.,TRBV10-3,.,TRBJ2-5,TGTGCCATCTCTTCGGGCCCCCCGGCGGGCCAAGAGACCCAGTACTTC,CAISSGPPAGQETQYF
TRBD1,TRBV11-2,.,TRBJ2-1,TGTGCCAGCAGCTTAGAGGGGACAGGGAGGAATGAGCAGTTCTTC,CASSLEGTGRNEQFF
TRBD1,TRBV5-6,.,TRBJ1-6,TGTGCCAGCAGCTTGGGACAGGGGGCTTATTCACCCCTCCACTTT,CASSLGQGAYSPLHF
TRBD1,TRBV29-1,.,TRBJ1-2,TGCAGCGTGGGGACAGGGATTAACTATGGCTACACCTTC,CSVGTGINYGYTF
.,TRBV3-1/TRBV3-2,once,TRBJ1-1,TGTGCCAGCAGCCAACGGGGGCCCCCAGCTTTCTTT,CASSQRGPPAFF
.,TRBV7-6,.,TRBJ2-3,TGTGCCAGCAGCTTAGAGATCACAGATACGCAGTATTTT,CASSLEITDTQYF
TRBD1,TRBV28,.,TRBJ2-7,TGTGCCAGCAGTTCCCAGGGGGCCTACGAGCAGTACTTC,CASSSQGAYEQYF
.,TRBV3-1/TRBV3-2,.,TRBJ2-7,TGTGCCAGCAGCCAAGCGGGAACCTACGAGCAGTACTTC,CASSQAGTYEQYF
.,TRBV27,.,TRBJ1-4,TGTGCCAGCAGTCGAAGTACGGGGGGGACTAATGAAAAACTGTTTTTT,CASSRSTGGTNEKLFF
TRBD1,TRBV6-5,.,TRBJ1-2,TGTGCCAGCAGCCCGGGACAGAACTATGGCTACACCTTC,CASSPGQNYGYTF
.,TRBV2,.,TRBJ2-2,TGTGCCAGCACCCCCCGTGGGGTCACCGGGGAGCTGTTTTTT,CASTPRGVTGELFF
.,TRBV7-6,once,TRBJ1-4,TGTGCCAGCAGCACCCAGGGAGGGGGAGTTAATGAAAAACTGTTTTTT,CASSTQGGGVNEKLFF
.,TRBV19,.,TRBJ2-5,TGTGCCAGTAGTATTTGGTCGGGGGCCGAGACCCAGTACTTC,CASSIWSGAETQYF
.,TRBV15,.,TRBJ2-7,TGTGCCACCAGCAGAGACCCGGGCCCCTACGAGCAGTACTTC,CATSRDPGPYEQYF
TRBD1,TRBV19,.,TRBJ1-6,TGTGCCAGTAGTACGGGCAGGGGGAATTCACCCCTCCACTTT,CASSTGRGNSPLHF
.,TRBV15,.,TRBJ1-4,TGTGCCACCAGCAGAGATTGGGGGGCCTATAATGAAAAACTGTTTTTT,CATSRDWGAYNEKLFF
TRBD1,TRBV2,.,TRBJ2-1,TGTGCCAGCAGAGACAGGGGGGGGTACAATGAGCAGTTCTTC,CASRDRGGYNEQFF
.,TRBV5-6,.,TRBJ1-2,TGTGCCAGCAGCTTCGGCTATGGCTACACCTTC,CASSFGYGYTF
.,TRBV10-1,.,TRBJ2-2,TGCGCCAGCGCCACCCAGGCCGGGGAGCTGTTTTTT,CASATQAGELFF
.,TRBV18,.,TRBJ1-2,TGTGCCAGCTCACCGACCGTCCGGGGGGATGGCTACACCTTC,CASSPTVRGDGYTF
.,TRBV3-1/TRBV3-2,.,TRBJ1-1,TGTGCCAGCAGCCAAGTGAGCACTGAAGCTTTCTTT,CASSQVSTEAFF
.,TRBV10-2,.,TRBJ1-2,TGCGCCAGCAGATTCCCCGGGGGCTACACCTTC,CASRFPGGYTF
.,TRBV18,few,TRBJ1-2,TGTGCCAGCTCACGAGTTGACAGCTATGGCTACACCTTC,CASSRVDSYGYTF
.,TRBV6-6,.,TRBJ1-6,TGTGCCAGCAGCCCTGGACAGAATTCACCCCTCCACTTT,CASSPGQNSPLHF
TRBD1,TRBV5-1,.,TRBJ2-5,TGCGCCAGCAGCTCGGGACAGACCCAAGAGACCCAGTACTTC,CASSSGQTQETQYF
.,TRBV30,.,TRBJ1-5,TGTGCCTGGAGTTTTCAGGGCGATCAGCCCCAGCATTTT,CAWSFQGDQPQHF
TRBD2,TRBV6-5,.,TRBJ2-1,TGTGCCAGCAGTTACTCTGTGACTGGGGGGGTTTGGGAGCAGTTCTTC,CASSYSVTGGVWEQFF
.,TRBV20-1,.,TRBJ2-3,TGCAGTGCTACTACAGATACGCAGTATTTT,CSATTDTQYF
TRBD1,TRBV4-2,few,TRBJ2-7,TGTGCCAGCAGCCAACTCGACAGGGGGCGTCAAGAGCAGTACTTC,CASSQLDRGRQEQYF
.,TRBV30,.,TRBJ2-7,TGTGCCTGGAGTGGGCAGGGCCGGCTAGGGTACGAGCAGTACTTC,CAWSGQGRLGYEQYF
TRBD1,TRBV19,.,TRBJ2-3,TGTGCCAGTAGTACCCTCTCAGGGGGCGTTTTGCAGTATTTT,CASSTLSGGVLQYF
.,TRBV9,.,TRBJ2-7,TGTGCCAGCAGCCCCAACCCCTACGAGCAGTACTTC,CASSPNPYEQYF
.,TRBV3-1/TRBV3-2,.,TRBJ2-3,TGTGCCAGCAGCCAAGACGCCGGCACAGATACGCAGTATTTT,CASSQDAGTDTQYF
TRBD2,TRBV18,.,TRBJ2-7,TGTGCCAGCTCACCAATGACGACTAGCGGTAACTACGAGCAGTACTTC,CASSPMTTSGNYEQYF